The rows below give T cell receptor beta chains drawn from one sample of a study of Tregs in tolerant kidney transplant recipients. Profiled with immunoSEQ multiplex PCR; TCRdb holds only in-frame clones, not every one. Counted here are approximately 93,000 clones, approximately 93% occurring once; the ten biggest clones make up 0.46%. This sample comprised CD4+ T cells from blood, obtained before the transplant. These receptors came from a human donor who received a combined kidney and bone marrow transplant. The CDR3 runs from the conserved cysteine through the conserved F or W. The D gene is left open where the match is weak. Size is stated for part of the rows, as once, few or many counts, or as a class when the clone is expanded.

cdr3_aa cdr3_nt clone_size j_call v_call d_call
CASSPRQGLVTEAFF TGTGCCAGCTCACCACGTCAGGGACTGGTCACTGAAGCTTTCTTT once TRBJ1-1 TRBV18 .
CASSARNTEAFF TGTGCCAGCAGCGCTAGGAACACTGAAGCTTTCTTT once TRBJ1-1 TRBV7-9 .
CASSGTSGRRNEQFF TGTGCCAGCAGTGGAACTAGCGGGAGGAGGAATGAGCAGTTCTTC . TRBJ2-1 TRBV2 TRBD2
CASNRQRTNYGYTF TGTGCCAGCAACAGACAGAGAACTAACTATGGCTACACCTTC . TRBJ1-2 TRBV19 .
CASSNQDSNTEAFF TGTGCCAGCAGCAACCAAGACAGCAACACTGAAGCTTTCTTT . TRBJ1-1 TRBV7-8 .
CASSHASQETQYF TGTGCCAGCAGCCACGCGAGCCAAGAGACCCAGTACTTC . TRBJ2-5 TRBV4-2 .
CASSARDSNQPQHF TGTGCCAGCAGCGCCAGGGATAGCAATCAGCCCCAGCATTTT . TRBJ1-5 TRBV7-9 .
CASSSTGFDGYTF TGTGCCAGCAGCTCTACAGGGTTCGATGGCTACACCTTC once TRBJ1-2 TRBV7-9 .
CASSSKQGYQETQYF TGTGCCAGCAGCTCGAAACAGGGGTACCAAGAGACCCAGTACTTC . TRBJ2-5 TRBV5-4 TRBD1
CASSTLGQGQFF TGTGCCAGCAGCACACTAGGACAGGGGCAGTTCTTC . TRBJ2-1 TRBV5-8 TRBD1
CASSQDRGNRNTEAFF TGTGCCAGCAGCCAAGATAGGGGGAATAGGAACACTGAAGCTTTCTTT . TRBJ1-1 TRBV14 .
CASSERAGHFDTEAFF TGTGCCAGCAGTGAAAGGGCAGGGCACTTCGACACTGAAGCTTTCTTT once TRBJ1-1 TRBV25-1 .
CASSLAGSRAGANVLTF TGTGCCAGCAGCTTAGCGGGGTCTCGTGCTGGGGCCAACGTCCTGACTTTC . TRBJ2-6 TRBV11-2 .
CSVEEAGADTQYF TGCAGCGTTGAGGAGGCGGGGGCAGATACGCAGTATTTT . TRBJ2-3 TRBV29-1 TRBD2
CASSQQAVGGQFF TGTGCCAGCAGCCAGCAGGCCGTGGGGGGGCAGTTCTTC once TRBJ2-1 TRBV7-9 .
CASRGGNLITGEQFF TGTGCCAGCAGAGGGGGAAACCTTATTACGGGGGAGCAGTTCTTC . TRBJ2-1 TRBV27 .
CASSRDSITTEAFF TGTGCCAGCAGCAGGGACAGTATTACCACTGAAGCTTTCTTT . TRBJ1-1 TRBV2 TRBD1
CASSEGQGGQPQHF TGTGCCAGCAGTGAGGGACAGGGAGGACAGCCCCAGCATTTT once TRBJ1-5 TRBV2 TRBD1
CASSLAIPSGSLAQYF TGTGCCAGCAGCTTAGCGATTCCTAGCGGGAGTTTGGCCCAGTACTTC . TRBJ2-5 TRBV7-8 TRBD2
CASSSSGSETGELFF TGTGCCAGCAGCTCCAGCGGGAGTGAAACCGGGGAGCTGTTTTTT . TRBJ2-2 TRBV7-9 TRBD2
CASSQELARPNEQFF TGCGCCAGCAGCCAAGAACTAGCTCGCCCCAATGAGCAGTTCTTC . TRBJ2-1 TRBV4-3 .
CASSLRLAGAYEQYF TGTGCCAGCAGCTTGCGACTAGCGGGAGCCTACGAGCAGTACTTC . TRBJ2-7 TRBV21-1 .
CASSQDRGTTGELFF TGTGCCAGCAGCCAGGACAGGGGGACCACCGGGGAGCTGTTTTTT . TRBJ2-2 TRBV7-8 TRBD1
CASVRLAGSSYNEQFF TGTGCCAGCGTTCGACTAGCGGGGTCTTCCTACAATGAGCAGTTCTTC few TRBJ2-1 TRBV2 TRBD2
CASSPGTASKSKNQPQHF TGTGCCAGCAGCCCAGGGACAGCCTCTAAATCCAAAAATCAGCCCCAGCATTTT . TRBJ1-5 TRBV7-9 TRBD1
CAISERSPGELFF TGTGCCATCAGTGAGAGGAGTCCCGGGGAGCTGTTTTTT . TRBJ2-2 TRBV10-3 .
CASSPDSDGQYF TGTGCCAGCTCACCCGACTCCGACGGTCAGTACTTC . TRBJ2-4 TRBV18 .
CASSHPGLGTHEQYF TGTGCCAGCAGCCATCCCGGACTAGGTACTCACGAGCAGTACTTC . TRBJ2-7 TRBV14 TRBD2
CASSLFNPTSSYNEQFF TGTGCCAGCAGCTTATTCAACCCTACGAGCTCCTACAATGAGCAGTTCTTC . TRBJ2-1 TRBV7-3 .
CASGFGLAAIQYF TGTGCTAGTGGTTTTGGACTAGCGGCCATTCAGTACTTC once TRBJ2-4 TRBV12-5 TRBD2
CASTYNSPLHF TGTGCCAGCACGTATAATTCACCCCTCCACTTT few TRBJ1-6 TRBV2 .
CASSPPGGGITGELFF TGTGCCAGCAGCCCTCCGGGGGGCGGAATCACCGGGGAGCTGTTTTTT . TRBJ2-2 TRBV13 .
CASSPEGAGGAFF TGTGCCAGCAGTCCAGAGGGGGCAGGGGGAGCTTTCTTT . TRBJ1-1 TRBV6-6 TRBD1
CASSQETGWDEQYF TGCGCCAGCAGCCAAGAAACAGGGTGGGACGAGCAGTACTTC . TRBJ2-7 TRBV4-3 .
CASSITPGQVAKNIQYF TGTGCCAGTAGTATTACTCCGGGACAGGTAGCCAAAAACATTCAGTACTTC . TRBJ2-4 TRBV19 TRBD1
CASRTSAVGELFF TGTGCCAGCAGGACCTCTGCGGTCGGGGAGCTGTTTTTT . TRBJ2-2 TRBV7-2 .
CASSATGSDTQYF TGTGCCAGCAGCGCTACAGGGTCAGATACGCAGTATTTT . TRBJ2-3 TRBV21-1 .
CASRLAGRWYEQFF TGTGCCAGCAGACTAGCGGGCCGTTGGTATGAGCAGTTCTTC . TRBJ2-1 TRBV6-5 TRBD2
CASSYPQGGQPQHF TGTGCCAGCAGTTACCCCCAGGGAGGTCAGCCCCAGCATTTT . TRBJ1-5 TRBV6-5 .
CASSVQGNPSTDTQYF TGTGCCAGCAGTGTCCAGGGAAATCCTAGCACAGATACGCAGTATTTT . TRBJ2-3 TRBV2 .
CAIRLGQGYNSPLHF TGTGCCATCAGGCTAGGACAGGGCTATAATTCACCCCTCCACTTT . TRBJ1-6 TRBV10-3 TRBD1
CASSIGQNNEKLFF TGTGCCAGCAGCATAGGACAGAATAATGAAAAACTGTTTTTT . TRBJ1-4 TRBV5-8 .
CASSPRTELKNYGYTF TGTGCCAGCAGCCCGCGGACAGAGCTTAAGAACTATGGCTACACCTTC . TRBJ1-2 TRBV7-9 .
CASSVDRALIRPQHF TGTGCCAGCAGCGTCGACAGGGCTCTGATCAGGCCCCAGCATTTT . TRBJ1-5 TRBV2 TRBD1
CASSLVYMNTEAFF TGTGCCAGCAGCTTGGTCTATATGAACACTGAAGCTTTCTTT . TRBJ1-1 TRBV7-8 .
CASSLGIAGANTGELFF TGTGCCAGCAGCTTAGGAATAGCGGGGGCGAACACCGGGGAGCTGTTTTTT . TRBJ2-2 TRBV7-8 TRBD2
CASTTTPGTSVSLFF TGTGCCAGCACCACTACACCGGGGACTAGCGTCTCCCTGTTCTTC . TRBJ2-1 TRBV5-5 TRBD2
CASSQTSSTDTQYF TGCGCCAGCAGCCAAACTAGTAGCACAGATACGCAGTATTTT . TRBJ2-3 TRBV4-1 .
CASGSERGGINEQFF TGCGCCAGCGGGTCGGAGCGGGGGGGGATCAATGAGCAGTTCTTC . TRBJ2-1 TRBV5-1 TRBD2
CASSLASWENSPLHF TGCGCCAGCAGCTTGGCTAGTTGGGAGAATTCACCCCTCCACTTT once TRBJ1-6 TRBV5-1 .
CASSSGSYSPLHF TGTGCCAGCAGCTCCGGGTCGTATTCACCCCTCCACTTT once TRBJ1-6 TRBV6-5 .
CASSYSKVRGRTEAFF TGTGCCAGCAGTTACTCGAAAGTCAGGGGGCGGACTGAAGCTTTCTTT . TRBJ1-1 TRBV6-6 TRBD1
CASSLVTATNEKLFF TGTGCCAGCAGCTTAGTTACAGCAACTAATGAAAAACTGTTTTTT . TRBJ1-4 TRBV7-8 .
CASSFGTSGKETQYF TGCGCCAGCAGCTTCGGGACTAGCGGGAAAGAGACCCAGTACTTC . TRBJ2-5 TRBV5-1 TRBD2
CASSDADNSPLHF TGTGCCAGCAGCGATGCGGATAATTCACCCCTCCACTTT . TRBJ1-6 TRBV7-3 .
CASSVTGPFSYEQYF TGTGCCAGCAGTGTGACAGGGCCTTTCTCCTACGAGCAGTACTTC . TRBJ2-7 TRBV27 TRBD1
CASSLSSGIGDTQYF TGTGCCAGCAGCTTGAGTAGCGGGATAGGAGATACGCAGTATTTT . TRBJ2-3 TRBV5-4 TRBD2
CASSESHRENEKLFF TGTGCCAGCAGTGAAAGTCACAGAGAAAATGAAAAACTGTTTTTT . TRBJ1-4 TRBV2 .
CASSLRTDTQYF TGCGCCAGCAGCCTCCGCACAGATACGCAGTATTTT once TRBJ2-3 TRBV5-1 .